The rows below give T cell receptor beta chains drawn from one sample of a study of cytomegalovirus exposure and HLA in healthy donors. Sequencing used immunoSEQ multiplex PCR; TCRdb keeps in-frame clones, though not all of them. The sample has 200,000 or so clones; approximately 80% are singletons. The sequenced material came from PBMCs. The receptors stem from a woman aged 25 to 39 in good health and CMV-seronegative. Each CDR3 is given with its conserved first and last residue. A D gene is named only where the DNA matches it firmly. Clone size is stated in some rows and not others, as once, few, many or a class when expanded.

J gene | clone size | D gene | V gene | CDR3 DNA | CDR3 protein
TRBJ2-5 | NA | TRBD2 | TRBV5-1 | TGCGCCAGCAGCTTGTCCGGGACTACCCAAGAGACCCAGTACTTC | CASSLSGTTQETQYF
TRBJ1-2 | NA | TRBD1 | TRBV6-1 | TGTGCCAGCAGTGCCGGGACAGGGGGTGGCTACACCTTC | CASSAGTGGGYTF
TRBJ1-4 | NA | TRBD1 | TRBV27 | TGTGCCAGCAGTCCCCGGACAGGTCGTCCTCTGTTTTTT | CASSPRTGRPLFF
TRBJ2-1 | NA | TRBD2 | TRBV6-5 | TGTGCCAGCAGGGGGGGACTAGCCGTTCCTGAGCAGTTCTTC | CASRGGLAVPEQFF
TRBJ1-5 | once | TRBD1 | TRBV5-6 | TGTGCCAGCAGCGGAGGGACAGGGCGTTCATACAATCAGCCCCAGCATTTT | CASSGGTGRSYNQPQHF
TRBJ1-2 | NA | NA | TRBV6-6 | TGTGCCAGCAGTTATGGTACTTTCTATGGCTACACCTTC | CASSYGTFYGYTF
TRBJ1-6 | NA | TRBD1 | TRBV19 | TGTGCCAGTAGTGATACATACAGGGGTGATAATTCACCCCTCCACTTT | CASSDTYRGDNSPLHF
TRBJ1-1 | NA | TRBD1 | TRBV18 | TGTGCCAGCTCACCGACAGGGGACCTGGCTGAAGCTTTCTTT | CASSPTGDLAEAFF
TRBJ2-3 | NA | TRBD2 | TRBV7-2 | TGTGCCAGCACCTGGGGGGCGGGGGGCCGCACAGATACGCAGTATTTT | CASTWGAGGRTDTQYF
TRBJ2-1 | NA | NA | TRBV28 | TGTGCCAGCAGTTCCCCTATTGTCAATGAGCAGTTCTTC | CASSSPIVNEQFF
TRBJ2-1 | NA | NA | TRBV15 | TGTGCCACCAGCAACAGGGACGGCTTATACAATGAGCAGTTCTTC | CATSNRDGLYNEQFF
TRBJ2-5 | NA | TRBD1 | TRBV27 | TGTGCCAGCAGTTCCCCCGGGACAGTTAAAGAGACCCAGTACTTC | CASSSPGTVKETQYF
TRBJ2-4 | NA | NA | TRBV5-6 | TGTGCCAGCAGCCCCTCGGACACCGGAAACATTCAGTACTTC | CASSPSDTGNIQYF
TRBJ1-1 | NA | TRBD1 | TRBV7-6 | TGTGCCAGCAGCGAAGACAGGGAAGCCACTGAAGCTTTCTTT | CASSEDREATEAFF
TRBJ2-7 | NA | NA | TRBV5-1 | TGCGCCAGCAGCGAGGCAGCAAGCTACGAGCAGTACTTC | CASSEAASYEQYF
TRBJ1-2 | NA | NA | TRBV30 | TGTGCCTGGAATGGTCACCCGGGAGCTAACTATGGCTACACCTTC | CAWNGHPGANYGYTF
TRBJ1-2 | NA | NA | TRBV28 | TGTGCCAGCAGTTTGGCTGCCCGTGATTATGGCTACACCTTC | CASSLAARDYGYTF
TRBJ2-7 | NA | TRBD1 | TRBV5-6 | TGTGCCAGCAGCTTCCTGGACAGGGGCGAGCAGTACTTC | CASSFLDRGEQYF
TRBJ2-1 | NA | TRBD2 | TRBV28 | TGTGCCAGCAGCCAATCAGAGACTAGCAGTGAGCAGTTCTTC | CASSQSETSSEQFF
TRBJ2-7 | NA | NA | TRBV5-1 | TGCGCCAGCAGCTTGACCCTCGCTCAGAACGAGCAGTACTTC | CASSLTLAQNEQYF
TRBJ1-2 | NA | TRBD1 | TRBV5-4 | TGTGCCAGCAGCTTGGCAACAGGGGCTAACTATGGCTACACCTTC | CASSLATGANYGYTF
TRBJ1-2 | once | TRBD1 | TRBV4-2 | TGTGCCAGCAGCCAAGTAGACAGGGGCTATGGCTACCCCTTC | CASSQVDRGYGYPF
TRBJ2-2 | NA | NA | TRBV5-1 | TGCGCCAGCAGCTTGGGCCAGGTGAACACCGGGGAGCTGTTTTTT | CASSLGQVNTGELFF
TRBJ1-1 | NA | NA | TRBV6-5 | TGTGCCAGCAGCGTTAACAGGGCCACTGAAGCTTTCTTT | CASSVNRATEAFF
TRBJ2-5 | NA | TRBD1 | TRBV5-4 | TGTGCCAGCAGCTTGATTGACAGGGGAGCCCAGTACTTC | CASSLIDRGAQYF
TRBJ1-1 | few | NA | TRBV5-1 | TGCGCCAGCAGCTTGGGAGGGAACACTGAAGCTTTCTTT | CASSLGGNTEAFF
TRBJ1-3 | few | TRBD1 | TRBV5-5 | TGTGCCAGCAGCTTGTTTCGGACAGGCACATACTCTGGAAACACCATATATTTT | CASSLFRTGTYSGNTIYF
TRBJ1-5 | NA | NA | TRBV27 | TGTGCCAGCAGTCCAGACAGAGGCAATCAGCCCCAGCATTTT | CASSPDRGNQPQHF
TRBJ1-6 | NA | NA | TRBV7-8 | TGTGCCAGCAGCCCTCGGACTTTGAATTCACCCCTCCACTTT | CASSPRTLNSPLHF
TRBJ2-6 | NA | NA | TRBV10-2 | TGCGCCAGCAGTAGGAGGAGCGCTGGGGCCAACGTCCTGACTTTC | CASSRRSAGANVLTF
TRBJ2-7 | few | TRBD1 | TRBV30 | TGTGCCTGGGGTGGGGACAGGCACGAGCAGTACTTC | CAWGGDRHEQYF
TRBJ1-2 | NA | NA | TRBV28 | TGTGCCAGCAGTTGGCAGGAAAACTATGGCTACACCTTC | CASSWQENYGYTF
TRBJ1-1 | NA | NA | TRBV6-5 | TGTGCCAGCAGCAAACAGGGGAACACTGAAGCTTTCTTT | CASSKQGNTEAFF
TRBJ2-7 | few | NA | TRBV6-1 | TGTGCCAGCAGTCTCGGACAAAACGAGCAGTACTTC | CASSLGQNEQYF
TRBJ2-3 | NA | NA | TRBV6-6 | TGTGCCAGCAGTTTAATCAGAAGCACAGATACGCAGTATTTT | CASSLIRSTDTQYF
TRBJ2-1 | NA | TRBD2 | TRBV18 | TGTGCCAGCTCACCCGTTGTGGGTAGCGGGAGCCTAAGTGAGCAGTTCTTC | CASSPVVGSGSLSEQFF
TRBJ2-7 | NA | NA | TRBV19 | TGTGCCACTTCCTCCGGACTCGCGGAGCAGTACTTC | CATSSGLAEQYF
TRBJ2-2 | few | TRBD2 | TRBV30 | TGTGCCTGGAGTGTGTTCGTAGCGGGGGGTAACACCGGGGAGCTGTTTTTT | CAWSVFVAGGNTGELFF
TRBJ1-4 | NA | NA | TRBV6-6 | TGTGCCAGCAGTTTTCTCAGTGCAACTAATGAAAAACTGTTTTTT | CASSFLSATNEKLFF
TRBJ2-5 | NA | NA | TRBV30 | TGTGCCTGGATTCCTCTCGAGCCGCAAGAGACCCAGTACTTC | CAWIPLEPQETQYF
TRBJ2-2 | NA | NA | TRBV28 | TGTGCCAGCAGTTTATTTAGAGCGAACACCGGGGAGCTGTTTTTT | CASSLFRANTGELFF
TRBJ1-2 | NA | TRBD1 | TRBV30 | TGTGCCTGGGCAACCGGACAGGCTCACTATGGCTACACCTTC | CAWATGQAHYGYTF
TRBJ1-2 | NA | NA | TRBV29-1 | TGCAGCGCCGTTACAGGGAACTATGGCTACACCTTC | CSAVTGNYGYTF
TRBJ2-1 | once | TRBD2 | TRBV5-1 | TGCGCCAGCAGCTTGGGAATAGCGGGAGGTTCCTACAATGAGCAGTTCTTC | CASSLGIAGGSYNEQFF
TRBJ2-1 | NA | NA | TRBV9 | TGTGCCAGCAGCGTAGGCAGTTACAATGAGCAGTTCTTC | CASSVGSYNEQFF
TRBJ2-1 | NA | NA | TRBV7-9 | TGTGCCAGCAGCTCACTAGTTTCCTACAATGAGCAGTTCTTC | CASSSLVSYNEQFF
TRBJ2-7 | once | NA | TRBV7-6 | TGTGCCAGCAGGCGTGGAATCGACAGGAACGACGAGCAGTACTTC | CASRRGIDRNDEQYF
TRBJ2-1 | NA | TRBD2 | TRBV5-1 | TGCGCCAGCTCCGCGGGAGGGCCGCGGCAGTTCTTC | CASSAGGPRQFF
TRBJ2-1 | NA | TRBD2 | TRBV2 | TGTGCCAGCAGTGAAAGGAGGCTAGCGGGGAACAATGAGCAGTTCTTC | CASSERRLAGNNEQFF
TRBJ2-3 | NA | TRBD2 | TRBV5-1 | TGCGCCAGCAGCGGACTAGCGGGGGCAGATACGCAGTATTTT | CASSGLAGADTQYF
TRBJ1-1 | NA | NA | TRBV6-6 | TGTGCCAGCAGCCAGAGACACTTACCGAACACTGAAGCTTTCTTT | CASSQRHLPNTEAFF
TRBJ2-5 | NA | NA | TRBV4-1 | TGCGCCAGCAGCCGACCAGGAGAGACCCAGTACTTC | CASSRPGETQYF
TRBJ2-1 | NA | NA | TRBV7-9 | TGTGCCAGCAGCTTAGTGCCGGGCAATGAGCAGTTCTTC | CASSLVPGNEQFF
TRBJ1-2 | NA | NA | TRBV5-4 | TGTGCCAGCAGCCCTGGACAAGACTTTAACTATGGCTACACCTTC | CASSPGQDFNYGYTF